This record covers a single T cell receptor (beta chain). This clone has only a few counts. The antigen this receptor binds is unknown. Base qualities were left out, and no much larger clone turns up one base away. The sample comes from a study of blood T cell repertoires in COVID-19 (dated by TCRdb to about 2020). With respect to the entire study: Collaborator samples came from the United States, Italy and Spain and covered acute and convalescent phases of COVID-19. The prospective study material was composed of cDNA or gDNA derived from T cells, B-cell-depleted T cells, or PBMCs. The dataset comprised deeply sampled blood TCRbeta repertoires from subjects exposed to, actively infected with, or recovered from COVID-19. The repertoires were released in a freely available public database meant as a resource for research on the immune response to SARS-CoV-2. Samples were obtained from the ongoing ImmuneRACE study (first 160 participants) and from some 1,200 subjects provided by 6 global collaborators. The sample metadata nearly always contained a de-identified subject ID, COVID-19 status, age in years and sex. HLA class I and class II types, where available, came from metadata supplied by the sample provider rather than from assay-based typing.

The immunoSEQ Assay, a bias-controlled multiplex PCR, was used to amplify TCRbeta CDR3 regions from genomic DNA. The paper's processing steps were these. Within the assay, amplification of reference gene primers was used to estimate how many nucleated cells each sample contained. Sequence reads were collapsed and filtered to measure the absolute abundance of every unique TCRbeta CDR3 rearrangement. For each sample, productive Simpson clonality was calculated by taking the square root of Simpson's diversity index across productive rearrangements. TCRdb mirrors the immuneACCESS table, restricted to in-frame sequences. Some clones are absent from its copies; in checked studies, under half trace to an unresolved V gene, and the reason for the others is unknown. Clone size and the V and J calls come from that table; the DNA yielded D and trimming. The sample table records about 360,000 clones; around 87% of these occur just once. The ten largest clones take up over 2.5% of the sample.

The CDR3 numbers 14 residues from cysteine through phenylalanine. The retained sequence is limited to the CDR3, 42 bases, with the frame set at the first base. Reading the germline V gene (reference sequence) gives CDR1 SGHNT and CDR2 YYREEE. V sheds 4 bases and J sheds 5 bases, leaving 15 bases between their ends. The collaborating institutions used their own protocols to collect whole blood in K2EDTA tubes. For TCRbeta analysis, collaborators shipped samples as frozen whole blood, isolated PBMCs, or DNA extracted from either of those sample types. Study-wide findings and limitations: Clinical and demographic metadata were provided uncurated, with the amount varying by source and participant.

The origin of this receptor is a human donor in a cohort sampled during active COVID-19. Material for sequencing was peripheral blood. Rearrangement joined TRBV5-4 to TRBJ2-5, and possibly TRBD1, on 6 matching bases. The CDR3 loop reads CASSPGANDETQYF. The nucleotide sequence reads TGTGCCAGCAGCCCAGGGGCGAATGACGAGACCCAGTACTTC.